Each of the 13 T cell receptor beta chains below was sequenced from the same sample in a study of T-cell memory formation after mild COVID-19 (dated by TCRdb to the early 2020s). Library preparation was by 5' RACE. This sample was sequenced with an Illumina NovaSeq 6000. TCRdb's own reprocessing of the public reads used fastp at Q25 and MiXCR and kept productive beta chains. Entries that share a CDR3 protein sequence are merged under the most common genes and DNA. For this sample there are about 410,000 distinct CDR3 sequences; less than 25% appear just once. Of the sample, roughly 14% is held by the ten largest clones. The sequenced sample was PBMCs or a T cell subset sorted from them (not recorded which). Source of these receptors: an adult woman who had mild COVID-19 (a few samples of this study predate the infection). The sample titles of this study are shuffled in the database, so cell type and time point are left out; the donor was told from shared clones.

This clonotype was counted only a few times. The chain recombines TRBV18 with TRBJ2-5, with a weak D call TRBD2 (5 bases). The V gene lost 3 bases and the J gene lost 4 bases, with 9 bases spanning the gap. From germline, CDR1 is KGHSH and CDR2 LQKENI. The CDR3 loop spans 13 amino acids. The CDR3 region is CASSPTSGETQYF. The DNA of the CDR3 is TGTGCCAGCTCACCCACCAGCGGAGAGACCCAGTACTTC. The whole variable domain, remainder taken from reference TRBV18 and TRBJ2-5, is NAGVMQNPRHLVRRRGQEARLRCSPMKGHSHVYWYRQLPEEGLKFMVYLQKENIIDESGMPKERFSAEFPKEGPSILRIQQVVRGDSAAYFCASSPTSGETQYFGPGTRLLVL.

V usage is TRBV12-3 or TRBV12-4 and J usage is TRBJ1-1; the D is unclear. This CDR3 comprises 17 residues. V shed 5 bases and J shed 0 bases, with 19 bases lying between them. CDR3 nucleotides: TGTGCCAGCAGTCAGGCTAGCGAACCAAGCATGAACACTGAAGCTTTCTTT. This gives the protein CASSQASEPSMNTEAFF.

The chain joins TRBV29-1 to TRBJ2-7, with TRBD1 matching 12 bases. Losses at the gene ends were 5 bases for V and 6 bases for J; bases not matched to a gene: 5. The CDR3 runs 13 residues. CDR1 and CDR2 from the germline V gene are SQVTM and ANQGSEA. The CDR3, as DNA: TGCAGCGTTATCCGGGACAGGGGGCTCGAGCAGTACTTC. Residues: CSVIRDRGLEQYF.

This clonotype was counted between two and nine times. The V and J genes are TRBV5-1 and TRBJ2-3, with 10 bases lining up with TRBD2. The CDR3 extends over 16 amino acids. Germline V gives CDR1 SGHRS, CDR2 YFSETQ. V was clipped by 0 bases and J by 6 bases; unmatched bases: 7. CDR3 DNA: TGCGCCAGCAGCTTGGCCCTAGCGGGGGTCAGGGATACGCAGTATTTT. As protein: CASSLALAGVRDTQYF.

This clonotype appeared a few times. V gene TRBV6-6 combines with J gene TRBJ1-2; TRBD1 matches 9 bases. The CDR3 contains 14 residues. Per germline, CDR1 MNHNY and CDR2 SVGAGI (reference sequence). V trimming: 2 bases; J trimming: 13 bases; junction bases outside the gene matches: 11. The CDR3 DNA sequence: TGTGCCAGCAGTTACAGCGGACAGGGGAACTTCGCCACCTTC. It codes for CASSYSGQGNFATF.

In its sample, this clonotype was seen a few times. The chain employs TRBV20-1 and TRBJ2-7; 9 bases fit TRBD1. The CDR3 is 13 amino acids. Germline trimming cut 5 bases from V and 0 bases from J; bases unmatched to any gene: 2. CDR1 is DFQATT and CDR2 is SNEGSKA in the germline V gene (reference sequence). CDR3 bases: TGCAGTGCTCGGGACAGGGTCTCCTACGAGCAGTACTTC. Its protein is CSARDRVSYEQYF.

This clonotype was counted only a few times. V is TRBV24-1 and J is TRBJ1-4; 7 nucleotides line up with TRBD1. Germline V gene data show CDR1 as KGHDR and CDR2 as SFDVKD. The CDR3 totals 18 residues. Losses at the gene ends were 4 bases for V and 7 bases for J; bases not matched to a gene: 17. The CDR3 spells CATSDPFGDSSEFEKLFF. The CDR3 coding sequence is TGTGCCACCAGTGACCCTTTCGGGGACAGCTCCGAGTTTGAAAAACTGTTTTTT.

This clonotype came up a few times. V is TRBV7-9 and J is TRBJ1-2; no reliable D call. The CDR3 consists of 14 residues. Germline V gene data show CDR1 as SEHNR and CDR2 as FQNEAQ (reference sequence). Trimming took off 1 base at V and 6 bases at J, with 12 bases between the two ends. In DNA, the CDR3 is TGTGCCAGCAGCTTAGAAACGGGTATCAATGGCTACACCTTC. It encodes CASSLETGINGYTF.

This clonotype turned up a few times. The chain has TRBV27 and TRBJ2-5; D not resolved. The germline V gene has CDR1 MNHEY and CDR2 SMNVEV (reference sequence). V lost 6 bases to trimming and J lost 4 bases, with 12 bases between them. The CDR3 loop spans 13 amino acids. In DNA, the CDR3 is TGTGCCAGCAGCCCTGGGCGATTAGAGACCCAGTACTTC. Encoded protein: CASSPGRLETQYF.

The V gene is TRBV11-2, the J gene TRBJ1-5; D is ambiguous. V was trimmed by 2 bases and J by 6 bases, leaving 8 bases between them. CDR1 and CDR2 from the germline V gene are SGHAT and FQNNGV. The CDR3 runs 13 residues. CDR3 nucleotides: TGTGCCAGCAGCTTACATTCCGTTCAGCCCCAGCATTTT. This translates into CASSLHSVQPQHF.

This clonotype turned up a few times. V gene TRBV24-1 combines with J gene TRBJ2-5, with 9 bases lining up with TRBD1. The length of the CDR3 is 18 residues. V shed 3 bases, J shed 5 bases, and the junction held 15 bases outside the gene matches. In germline, CDR1 is KGHDR, CDR2 SFDVKD. CDR3 protein: CATSDPTTRTGERETQYF. CDR3 DNA sequence: TGTGCCACCAGTGATCCTACCACTCGGACAGGGGAGAGGGAGACCCAGTACTTC.

This clonotype was detected a few times. The V gene is TRBV7-3, the J gene TRBJ2-6; no firm D call. Germline CDR1 SGHTA, CDR2 FQGTGA. The ends were cut back, 4 bases at V and 2 bases at J, with 12 bases in the middle. The CDR3 loop spans 16 amino acids. The CDR3 DNA is TGTGCCAGCAGCTCCCCCGGGCCCGCTGGGGCCAACGTCCTGACTTTC. Its translation is CASSSPGPAGANVLTF.

V gene TRBV20-1 combines with J gene TRBJ2-5; possibly TRBD2 for D (7 bases). The CDR3 sequence is 14 residues long. Germline V gene lookup returns CDR1 DFQATT and CDR2 SNEGSKA (reference sequence). With 5 bases removed from V and 5 bases from J, the gap between germline ends came to 18 bases. CDR3 bases: TGCAGTGCTTCAGGGGAGGGGAGCGGGGAGACCCAGTACTTC. Its translation is CSASGEGSGETQYF.